This T cell receptor beta chain was identified in a study of blood T cell repertoires in COVID-19. Study summary: Some COVID-19 samples were acute and others convalescent; all came from the United States, Italy and Spain. The analysed material was cDNA or gDNA that came from T cells, B-cell-depleted T cells, or PBMCs.

How the authors handled the data: Using reference gene primer amplification, nucleated cell counts were estimated. Sequencing was performed with immunoSEQ multiplex PCR; in TCRdb, only in-frame clones are kept and a portion is missing. V, J and clone size are those of that table, while D and trimming were read from the DNA. Of over 300,000 clones in the sample, 80% to 90% are singletons; the top ten hold 5% to 7%. CDR1 is SGDLS, CDR2 YYNGEE, per germline. The CDR3 length is 17 residues. Trimming cost V 4 bases and J 7 bases; bases outside gene matches: 12. The clonotype was recovered from a man aged 18 to 29 who had recovered from COVID-19. The J gene is TRBJ2-1, the V gene TRBV9, with 12 bases aligning to TRBD2. Material for sequencing was peripheral blood. The CDR3 coding sequence is TGTGCCAGCAGCCCCAGACTAGCGGGGGATTCGGAGAATGAGCAGTTCTTC. The encoded protein is CASSPRLAGDSENEQFF.